This T cell receptor beta chain was sequenced during a study of blood T cells in healthy people across ages. As for this clonotype: Since no conserved phenylalanine or tryptophan closes the CDR3, a read error is the likely cause.

V dropped 0 bases and J dropped 6 bases, with 7 bases sitting between them. This CDR3 spans 13 amino acids. CDR1 is SGHRS and CDR2 is YFSETQ in the germline V gene. Next came a second PCR, run for roughly 6 to 11 cycles, which used a sample-barcoded 5' primer along with a J-beta primer mix. TCRdb recomputed calls from the 5' RACE reads with MiXCR, one row per CDR3 protein. The table includes some 700,000 distinct CDR3 sequences, about 24% detected once. This chain joins TRBV5-1 and TRBJ2-1, with D hard to call. The source material was blood. This receptor was taken from a man in his sixties or seventies in good health. CDR3 sequence (DNA): TGCGCCAGCAGCTTGGGAGTTGGCAATGAGCAGTTCCTC. Translated, it gives CASSLGVGNEQFL.